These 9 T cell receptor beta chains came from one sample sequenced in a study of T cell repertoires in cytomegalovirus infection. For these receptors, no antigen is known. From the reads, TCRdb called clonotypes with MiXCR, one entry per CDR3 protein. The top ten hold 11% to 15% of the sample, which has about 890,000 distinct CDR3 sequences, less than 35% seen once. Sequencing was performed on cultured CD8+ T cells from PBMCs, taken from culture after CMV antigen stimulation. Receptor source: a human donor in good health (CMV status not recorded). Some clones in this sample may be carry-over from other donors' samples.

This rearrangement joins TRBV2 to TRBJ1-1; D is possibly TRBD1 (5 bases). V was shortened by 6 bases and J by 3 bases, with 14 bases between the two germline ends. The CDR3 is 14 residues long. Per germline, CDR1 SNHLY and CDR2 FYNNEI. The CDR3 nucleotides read TGTGCCAGCAGCCCTATACGGGGGGACACTGAAGCTTTCTTT. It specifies CASSPIRGDTEAFF.

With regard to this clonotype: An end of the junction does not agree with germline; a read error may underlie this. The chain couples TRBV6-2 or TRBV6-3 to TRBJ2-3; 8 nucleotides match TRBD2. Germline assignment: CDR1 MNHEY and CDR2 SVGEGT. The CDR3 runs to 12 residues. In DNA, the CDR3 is TGTGTCAGCATGGGGCGGGGGGCTACGCAGTATTTT. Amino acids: CVSMGRGATQYF.

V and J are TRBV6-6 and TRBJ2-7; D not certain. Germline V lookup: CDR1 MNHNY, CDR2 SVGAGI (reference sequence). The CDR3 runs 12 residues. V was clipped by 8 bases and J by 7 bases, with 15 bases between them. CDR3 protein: CASREPAKEQYV. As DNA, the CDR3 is TGTGCCAGCCGTGAGCCCGCTAAGGAGCAGTACGTC.

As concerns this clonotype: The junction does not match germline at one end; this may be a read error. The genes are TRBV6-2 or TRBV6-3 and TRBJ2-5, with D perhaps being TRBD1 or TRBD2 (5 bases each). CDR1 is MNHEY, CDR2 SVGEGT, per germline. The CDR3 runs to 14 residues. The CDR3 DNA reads TGTGTCAGCAGTTACATGGGGGTTCAAGAGACCCAGTACTTC. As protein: CVSSYMGVQETQYF.

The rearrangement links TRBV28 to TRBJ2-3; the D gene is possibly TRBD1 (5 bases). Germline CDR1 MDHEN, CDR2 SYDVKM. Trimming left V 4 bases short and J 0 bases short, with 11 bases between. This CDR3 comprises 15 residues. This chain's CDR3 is CASSSDSISTDTQYF. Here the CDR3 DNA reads TGTGCCAGCAGTTCCGACAGCATTAGCACAGATACGCAGTATTTT.

The DNA for the CDR3 is TGTGCCAGCAGTTACCCCCTAGGACCCACCGGGGAGCTGTTTTTT. Translating gives CASSYPLGPTGELFF. The V gene is TRBV6-2 or TRBV6-3, the J gene TRBJ2-2; D unresolved. This CDR3 has 15 amino acids. The germline V gene encodes CDR1 MNHEY and CDR2 SVGEGT. V gave up 2 bases and J gave up 4 bases, with 11 bases separating them.

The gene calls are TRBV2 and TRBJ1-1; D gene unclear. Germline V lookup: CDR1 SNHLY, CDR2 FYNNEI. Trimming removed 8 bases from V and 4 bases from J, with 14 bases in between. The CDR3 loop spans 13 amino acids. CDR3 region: CASRAGPSTEAFF. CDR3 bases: TGTGCCAGCCGGGCCGGACCCAGCACTGAAGCTTTCTTT.

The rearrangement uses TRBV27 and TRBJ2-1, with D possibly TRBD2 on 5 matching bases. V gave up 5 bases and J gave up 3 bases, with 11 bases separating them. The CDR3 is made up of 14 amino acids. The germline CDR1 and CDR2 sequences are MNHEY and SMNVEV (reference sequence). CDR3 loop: CASSSPGIYNEQFF. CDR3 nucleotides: TGTGCCAGCAGTAGCCCCGGGATCTACAATGAGCAGTTCTTC.

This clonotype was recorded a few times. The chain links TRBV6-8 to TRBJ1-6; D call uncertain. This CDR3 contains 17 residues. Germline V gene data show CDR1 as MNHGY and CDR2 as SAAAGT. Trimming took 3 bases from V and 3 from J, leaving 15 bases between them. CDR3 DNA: TGTGCCAGCAGTTATTTCTGGGTCTCAGACTATAATTCACCCCTCCACTTT. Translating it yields CASSYFWVSDYNSPLHF.